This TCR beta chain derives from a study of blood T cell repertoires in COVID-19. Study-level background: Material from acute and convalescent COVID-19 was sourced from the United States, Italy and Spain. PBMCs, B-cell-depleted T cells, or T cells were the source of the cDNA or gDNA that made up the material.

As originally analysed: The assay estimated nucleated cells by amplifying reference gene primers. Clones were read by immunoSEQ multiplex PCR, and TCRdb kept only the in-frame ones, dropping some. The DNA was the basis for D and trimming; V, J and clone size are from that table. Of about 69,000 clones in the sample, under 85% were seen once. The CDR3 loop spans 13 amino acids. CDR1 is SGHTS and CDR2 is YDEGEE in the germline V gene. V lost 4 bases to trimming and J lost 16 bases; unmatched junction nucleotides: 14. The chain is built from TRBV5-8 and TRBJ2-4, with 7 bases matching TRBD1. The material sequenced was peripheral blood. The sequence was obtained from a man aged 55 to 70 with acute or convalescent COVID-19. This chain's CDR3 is CASSPGIDRVPYF. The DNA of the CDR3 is TGTGCCAGCAGCCCGGGGATTGACAGGGTTCCTTACTTC.